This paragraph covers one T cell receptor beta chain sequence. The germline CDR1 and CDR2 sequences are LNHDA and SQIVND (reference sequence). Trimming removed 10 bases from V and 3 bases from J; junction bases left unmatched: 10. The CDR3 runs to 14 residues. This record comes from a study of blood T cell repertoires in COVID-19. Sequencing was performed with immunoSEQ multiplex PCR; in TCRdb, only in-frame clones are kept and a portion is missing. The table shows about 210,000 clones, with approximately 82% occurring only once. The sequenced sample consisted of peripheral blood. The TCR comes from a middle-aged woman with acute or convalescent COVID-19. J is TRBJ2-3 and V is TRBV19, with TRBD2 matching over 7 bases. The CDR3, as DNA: TGTGCCACCGGGAGGCAAGGTCGAACAGATACGCAGTATTTT. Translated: CATGRQGRTDTQYF.